This entry lists 20 T cell receptor beta chains sequenced from one sample in a study of blood T cell repertoires in COVID-19. Using immunoSEQ multiplex PCR, the repertoire was profiled, and TCRdb retains in-frame clones only, with some absent. Found here are around 250,000 clones, 84% of them singletons; the top ten hold approximately 9%. The sample taken for sequencing was peripheral blood. These receptor sequences come from a human donor in a cohort sampled during active COVID-19.

V usage is TRBV6-5 and J usage is TRBJ2-7; a possible D gene is TRBD1 (5 bases). V gave up 6 bases and J gave up 0 bases, with 12 bases separating them. This CDR3 is 14 amino acids long. Germline CDR1 is MNHEY and CDR2 is SVGAGI. The CDR3 loop is CASSQGLSSYEQYF. The CDR3 coding sequence is TGTGCCAGCAGCCAGGGATTGAGCTCCTACGAGCAGTACTTC.

The gene calls are TRBV11-2 and TRBJ2-2; D is ambiguous. Germline V gene sequence: CDR1 SGHAT, CDR2 FQNNGV. The length of the CDR3 is 14 residues. The V end lost 0 bases, the J end lost 5 bases, and 7 bases lay between the germline ends. The chain's CDR3 is CASSLDRTTGELFF. In nucleotides, the CDR3 is TGTGCCAGCAGCTTAGACAGAACGACCGGGGAGCTGTTTTTT.

This chain links TRBV10-3 with TRBJ2-7; maybe TRBD2 (6 bases). Germline-derived CDR1 and CDR2 are ENHRY and SYGVKD. The CDR3 runs to 13 residues. V lost 4 bases, J lost 6 bases, and 13 bases lay in between. This CDR3 reads CAISAEGLGEQYF. CDR3 bases: TGTGCCATCAGTGCGGAGGGCCTAGGCGAGCAGTACTTC.

The rearrangement joins TRBV19 to TRBJ2-6; TRBD1 matches 7 bases. Germline V lookup: CDR1 LNHDA, CDR2 SQIVND (reference sequence). The CDR3 is 16 amino acids. Trimming removed 7 bases from V and 0 bases from J; junction bases left unmatched: 6. The DNA for the CDR3 is TGTGCCAGTACCCTAGGACAGGCCTCTGGGGCCAACGTCCTGACTTTC. Amino acid sequence: CASTLGQASGANVLTF.

CDR3 region: CASADTYEQYF. The CDR3 DNA follows: TGTGCCAGCGCCGACACCTACGAGCAGTACTTC. The chain uses TRBV6-5 and TRBJ2-7; no definite D call. Germline-derived CDR1 and CDR2 are MNHEY and SVGAGI. This CDR3 has 11 amino acids. Trimming took off 8 bases at V and 2 bases at J, with 7 bases between the two ends.

This sequence joins TRBV3-1 (or the pseudogene TRBV3-2) and TRBJ2-7; D remains ambiguous. Trimming left V 1 base short and J 9 bases short, with 7 bases between. The CDR3 contains 11 residues. Germline V gene sequence: CDR1 LGHDT, CDR2 YNNKEL (reference sequence). CDR3: CASSQVRWQYF. In DNA, the CDR3 is TGTGCCAGCAGCCAAGTCAGGTGGCAGTACTTC.

This clone was observed a handful of times. This chain joins TRBV7-9 and TRBJ2-7; 10 nucleotides agree with TRBD2. This CDR3 is 15 amino acids long. The germline V gene encodes CDR1 SEHNR and CDR2 FQNEAQ (reference sequence). Germline trimming cut 1 base from V and 6 bases from J; bases unmatched to any gene: 6. CDR3 protein: CASSLGLAGGSEQYF. The CDR3 region has the DNA TGTGCCAGCAGCTTAGGGTTAGCGGGAGGCTCCGAGCAGTACTTC.

This chain uses TRBV14 with TRBJ2-7, with 10 bases aligning to TRBD2. The V and J ends lost 2 bases and 4 bases, in that order; junction bases with no gene match: 5. The germline V gene encodes CDR1 SGHDN and CDR2 FVKESK. The CDR3 covers 15 residues. The CDR3 nucleotides are TGTGCCAGCAGCCAACGAGCGGGGGGGATATACGAGCAGTACTTC. It translates to CASSQRAGGIYEQYF.

The chain couples TRBV25-1 to TRBJ1-6; D unclear. Per germline, CDR1 MGHDK and CDR2 SYGVNS. V was cut by 2 bases and J by 9 bases, with 14 bases left in between. The CDR3 totals 15 residues. The CDR3 DNA is TGTGCCAGCAGTGAAATTGGCGGTCTGGGTTCACCCCTCCACTTT. Translating it yields CASSEIGGLGSPLHF.

The chain carries TRBV10-3 and TRBJ2-5, with TRBD1 identical over 7 bases. This CDR3 comprises 14 residues. V lost 6 bases, J lost 2 bases, and 6 bases stayed unmatched. The germline V gene encodes CDR1 ENHRY and CDR2 SYGVKD. CDR3 in DNA: TGTGCCATCAGGGGGGACAGCCATCAAGAGACCCAGTACTTC. Its protein is CAIRGDSHQETQYF.

The chain has TRBV10-1 and TRBJ2-5; 11 positions match TRBD2. The junction had 4 bases not matched to a gene; V was cut back by 6 bases and J by 7 bases. This CDR3 region has 13 residues. The germline V gene encodes CDR1 WNHNN and CDR2 SYGVQD (reference sequence). The CDR3 region is CASSPTSGGTQYF. The CDR3 DNA reads as TGCGCCAGCAGCCCTACTAGCGGGGGGACCCAGTACTTC.

The chain employs TRBV7-6 and TRBJ2-3; D remains ambiguous. The V gene lost 5 bases and the J gene lost 3 bases, with 9 bases spanning the gap. Germline V gives CDR1 SGHVS, CDR2 FNYEAQ. The length of the CDR3 is 13 residues. The CDR3 sequence: CASSQEATDTQYF. In DNA, the CDR3 is TGTGCCAGCAGCCAAGAGGCGACAGATACGCAGTATTTT.

The rearrangement uses TRBV28 and TRBJ2-5; a possible D gene is TRBD2 (5 bases). V was pared by 1 base and J by 2 bases, with 11 bases between. The CDR3 has 15 amino acids. Germline assignment: CDR1 MDHEN and CDR2 SYDVKM. CDR3 bases: TGTGCCAGCAGTTTATCGGACTGGCAGCAAGAGACCCAGTACTTC. It translates to CASSLSDWQQETQYF.

The V and J genes are TRBV28 and TRBJ2-7; 10 bases are a match to TRBD1. The V segment lost 5 bases and the J segment 11 bases; nucleotides outside the gene matches: 6. The germline V gene has CDR1 MDHEN and CDR2 SYDVKM. The CDR3 is 12 residues long. The CDR3 region is CASSVSGTGEYF. DNA for the CDR3: TGTGCCAGCAGTGTATCCGGGACAGGGGAGTACTTC.

The genes are TRBV7-2 and TRBJ1-6; the D is unclear. The CDR3 covers 14 residues. Germline loops: CDR1 SGHTA, CDR2 FQGNSA. V was pared by 3 bases and J by 5 bases, with 8 bases between. CDR3 sequence reads: CASSFRGNNSPLHF. CDR3 coding DNA: TGTGCCAGCAGCTTCCGAGGGAATAATTCACCCCTCCACTTT.

V gene TRBV6-2 or TRBV6-3 combines with J gene TRBJ1-1; TRBD1 is a possible D gene (5 bases). CDR3 length: 16 amino acids. Germline V gene lookup returns CDR1 MNHEY and CDR2 SVGEGT. V gave up 4 bases and J gave up 4 bases, with 19 bases separating them. Here the CDR3 reads CASSLYGPLQGTEAFF. CDR3 bases: TGTGCCAGCAGTTTATATGGGCCCCTTCAGGGCACTGAAGCTTTCTTT.

The genes are TRBV6-5 and TRBJ1-4; TRBD1 might be the D (5 bases). The V end lost 11 bases, the J end lost 0 bases, and 10 bases lay between the germline ends. Per the germline V gene, CDR1 is MNHEY and CDR2 is SVGAGI. The CDR3 has 13 residues. The CDR3 spells CAGQQATNEKLFF. The CDR3 coding sequence is TGTGCCGGCCAACAGGCAACTAATGAAAAACTGTTTTTT.

This clone was seen only once. The gene calls are TRBV5-6 and TRBJ1-4; TRBD1 matches at 7 bases. Germline V gene data show CDR1 as SGHDT and CDR2 as YYEEEE. The CDR3 has 17 residues. With V trimmed by 2 bases and J by 8 bases, 15 bases remained unmatched. The DNA of the CDR3 is TGTGCCAGCAGCTTTACCGGGACAGCACTTCAGCGGGAAAAACTGTTTTTT. Amino acid sequence: CASSFTGTALQREKLFF. The full variable domain, with the rest looked up from reference TRBV5-6 and TRBJ1-4, is DAGVTQSPTHLIKTRGQQVTLRCSPKSGHDTVSWYQQALGQGPQFIFQYYEEEERQRGNFPDRFSGHQFPNYSSELNVNALLLGDSALYLCASSFTGTALQREKLFFGSGTQLSVL.

The J gene is TRBJ2-7, the V gene TRBV7-2, with TRBD2 as a possible D gene (5 bases). This CDR3 has 11 amino acids. V gave up 5 bases and J gave up 7 bases, with 9 bases separating them. CDR1 is SGHTA and CDR2 is FQGNSA in the germline V gene. CDR3 nucleotide sequence: TGTGCCAGCAGCATCAAGCGGGAGCAGTACTTC. It specifies CASSIKREQYF. The full variable domain, rest sourced from reference TRBV7-2 and TRBJ2-7, is GAGVSQSPSNKVTEKGKDVELRCDPISGHTALYWYRQSLGQGLEFLIYFQGNSAPDKSGLPSDRFSAERTGGSVSTLTIQRTQQEDSAVYLCASSIKREQYFGPGTRLTVT.

This sequence joins TRBV27 and TRBJ1-1; D is undetermined. The ends were cut back, 5 bases at V and 1 base at J, with 11 bases in the middle. The CDR3 has 14 residues. The germline V gene encodes CDR1 MNHEY and CDR2 SMNVEV (reference sequence). The CDR3 nucleotides are TGTGCCAGCAGTCGGGAGCGTCGGAACACTGAAGCTTTCTTT. Translated, it gives CASSRERRNTEAFF.